The present TCR beta chain was sequenced within a study of post-analysis software for immune sequencing data (dated by TCRdb to between 2015 and 2017). At the level of the whole study: Disease courses on record covered relapsing-remitting, secondary progressive and progressive-relapsing multiple sclerosis, though some patients had no subtype annotation. The patient repertoires were set against under 12 previously published healthy control repertoires from donors whose ages ranged from roughly 6 to 27 years. A subset of samples was prepared in parallel using single-end sample barcoding, then pooled and co-amplified after Illumina adapter ligation.

To demonstrate the VDJtools post-analysis software, TCR beta repertoires were profiled from the peripheral blood of more than 10 young patients with multiple sclerosis. Multiple sclerosis patients were children and adolescents aged about 6 to 17 years. Results the study describes overall, beyond this receptor: Significantly lower normalized Chao1 diversity was found in multiple sclerosis patients than in controls, suggesting substantial peripheral T-cell clonal expansion. The multiple sclerosis patient group was slightly younger than the control group. Direct clustering with F measure showed strong co-clustering of samples prepared in the same batch, prompting a batch-effect correction. Patients showed significantly higher frequencies than controls for a handful of TRBV segments, among them TRBV5-6, TRBV5-1 and TRBV20-1.

Library preparation employed PCR. This sample was sequenced with an Illumina HiSeq 2500. Unique molecular identifiers were incorporated into TCR beta cDNA libraries to reduce PCR and sequencing biases. About 500,000 cDNA molecules were obtained for every 1 to 10 million input T cells, so each molecule roughly corresponded to one T cell. The same protocol used for the earlier healthy control dataset was applied to prepare and sequence the patient libraries. Within a given batch, samples were prepared together, multiplexed and sequenced on the same HiSeq lane. Under the source paper's analysis protocol: MIGEC was used to process the raw barcoded reads, and molecular identifier groups with only a single read were discarded before consensus assembly and CDR3 extraction. Clonotype tables were post-analysed with VDJtools, and diversity was normalized by down-sampling all datasets to the smallest sample size. To correct batch-related cross-sample contamination, repertoire overlap clustering matched CDR3 amino acid sequences but not nucleotide sequences. TCRdb trimmed public reads at Q25 via fastp, called clones via MiXCR and kept in-frame beta chains. Identical CDR3 proteins give one entry, which carries the most common genes and DNA. These V and J calls rely on TCRdb rather than the paper's analysis. The sample table lists roughly 800,000 distinct CDR3 sequences, 30% of them with a count of one. The top ten hold more than 0.45% of the sample.

CDR3 length: 14 amino acids, cysteine to phenylalanine. Just the 42-base CDR3 DNA is kept, in frame starting at base 1. V gives up 4 bases and J gives up 1 base, and the segment between their germline ends measures 11 bases. The germline V gene gives CDR1 as SGHRS and CDR2 as YFSETQ. This clonotype was counted at least ten times. There is no known antigen for this receptor. Nothing much larger sits one base from this clone, and base qualities are not available. The chain uses TRBV5-1 and TRBJ2-5; a tentative D match to TRBD2 spans 6 bases. The source of this sequence is a girl between 5 and 17 years old with multiple sclerosis. Input material: blood. The CDR3 protein is CASSPTGGQETQYF. The DNA sequence is given as TGCGCCAGCAGCCCCACCGGGGGCCAAGAGACCCAGTACTTC.